A selection of T cell receptor beta chains follows, all from one sample in a study of Graves' ophthalmopathy and Graves' hyperthyroidism. TCRdb independently ran MiXCR on the multiplex PCR reads; one entry per CDR3 protein. The sample lists 400,000 or so distinct CDR3 sequences; 15% to 19% were seen once. The sample comprised peripheral blood. These TCRs come from a woman aged 18 to 35 with stable Graves' hyperthyroidism. The CDR3 runs from the conserved cysteine through the conserved F or W.

V: TRBV11-1; CDR3: CASSPLGQGRVDGYTF
V: TRBV6-2/TRBV6-3; CDR3: CASSYGGQGPQPQHF
V: TRBV5-5; CDR3: CASQGKDTQYF
V: TRBV12-3/TRBV12-4; CDR3: CASSLRATPRVRFKPQHF
V: TRBV10-3; CDR3: CAISDGSTGELFF
V: TRBV4-2; CDR3: CASSQDHVGVSYEQYF
V: TRBV25-1; CDR3: CASTAGGNTGELFF
V: TRBV9; CDR3: CASSVSGAGGNTIYF
V: TRBV12-3/TRBV12-4; CDR3: CASSHGTSGAKYEQYF
V: TRBV20-1; CDR3: CSARSPSGGTQETQYF
V: TRBV7-6; CDR3: CASSLSTTSGPETQYF
V: TRBV6-1; CDR3: CASAEGPSNTGELFF
V: TRBV20-1; CDR3: CSASTDSINNSPLHF
V: TRBV2; CDR3: CASSEERRNTEAFF
V: TRBV7-9; CDR3: CASSVDRYQPQHF
V: TRBV29-1; CDR3: CSVGSLNQPQHF
V: TRBV11-2; CDR3: CASSPLQGATGELFF
V: TRBV7-2; CDR3: CASSRTGSGNQPQHF
V: TRBV10-3; CDR3: CAIRGTVEAFF
V: TRBV24-1; CDR3: CATSDQDGRAEQYF
V: TRBV6-1; CDR3: CASRNWDYGYTF
V: TRBV5-6; CDR3: CASSPPGQYNSPLHF
V: TRBV2; CDR3: CATSGRPTEAFF
V: TRBV5-1; CDR3: CASSLVQGNYEQYF
V: TRBV11-2; CDR3: CASSPGRGRRNYGYTF
V: TRBV7-2; CDR3: CASSEMQGLNYGYTF
V: TRBV6-1; CDR3: CASRVSYGYTF
V: TRBV3-1; CDR3: CASQPGTGGSSPLHF
V: TRBV5-1; CDR3: CASSLGFSAGELFF
V: TRBV19; CDR3: CASSITLLSYEQYF
V: TRBV15; CDR3: CATSRGVGAGGQETQYF
V: TRBV20-1; CDR3: CSATLSRDRTYEQYF
V: TRBV6-1; CDR3: CASSPTGDAAFF
V: TRBV19; CDR3: CASSILFQFGRTGSPLHF
V: TRBV6-2/TRBV6-3; CDR3: CASTYRGGTEAFF
V: TRBV12-3/TRBV12-4; CDR3: CASSPRHPNTEAFF
V: TRBV12-3/TRBV12-4; CDR3: CASSLAGGERYF
V: TRBV6-1; CDR3: CASSRTSGGRETQYF
V: TRBV11-2; CDR3: CASRRGTDRQNIQYF
V: TRBV29-1; CDR3: CSVDIRGTDRVNTEAFF
V: TRBV11-2; CDR3: CASSQSGTTARVEQYF
V: TRBV29-1; CDR3: CSVATDSNQPQHF
V: TRBV6-1; CDR3: CASRGTSYYEQYF
V: TRBV6-1; CDR3: CASSEGPDWGPRSGELFF
V: TRBV13; CDR3: CASSSRDRGESPLHF
V: TRBV15; CDR3: CATSRRAGGDTQYF
V: TRBV2; CDR3: CASSWDSLRNQPQHF
V: TRBV27; CDR3: CASNLLGQGQAKNIQYF
V: TRBV7-6; CDR3: CASSAGQGWMNTEAFF
V: TRBV5-1; CDR3: CASTNRGRDEQYF
V: TRBV12-5; CDR3: CASGSPPRSGEETQYF